Below are 3 T cell receptor beta chains sequenced from a single sample in a study of lymphopenia after photon versus proton radiotherapy. TCRdb keeps only in-frame clones here, not all; method: immunoSEQ multiplex PCR. This sample has tens of thousands of clones, with over 75% found just once. This specimen was peripheral blood, taken from a patient treated with proton-based radiotherapy. The receptors shown here come from a woman aged 70-85 years with pancreatic cancer.

This chain's CDR3 is CASSIEGGTNEKLFF. DNA of the CDR3: TGTGCCAGTAGTATTGAGGGGGGAACTAATGAAAAACTGTTTTTT. The rearrangement uses TRBV19 and TRBJ1-4; TRBD1 is a possible D gene (6 bases). The germline CDR1 and CDR2 sequences are LNHDA and SQIVND (reference sequence). Deletions cut 3 bases from V and 1 base from J, with 9 bases between. The CDR3 consists of 15 residues.

The chain uses TRBV10-3 and TRBJ1-4; D not resolved. The CDR3 runs to 14 residues. Germline assignment: CDR1 ENHRY and CDR2 SYGVKD. Trimming pared 5 bases from V and 7 bases from J, leaving 14 bases between. CDR3 sequence reads: CAISYDPLGEKLFF. As DNA, the CDR3 is TGTGCCATCAGTTATGACCCCTTAGGTGAAAAACTGTTTTTT.

J is TRBJ2-7 and V is TRBV28; the match to TRBD2 covers 10 bases. Germline V gives CDR1 MDHEN, CDR2 SYDVKM. The CDR3 has 14 residues. J was trimmed by 4 bases and V by 6 bases; bases with no gene match: 6. This CDR3 is CASRDLTSGYEQYF. In DNA form, the CDR3 reads TGTGCCAGCAGGGACTTGACTAGCGGGTACGAGCAGTACTTC.